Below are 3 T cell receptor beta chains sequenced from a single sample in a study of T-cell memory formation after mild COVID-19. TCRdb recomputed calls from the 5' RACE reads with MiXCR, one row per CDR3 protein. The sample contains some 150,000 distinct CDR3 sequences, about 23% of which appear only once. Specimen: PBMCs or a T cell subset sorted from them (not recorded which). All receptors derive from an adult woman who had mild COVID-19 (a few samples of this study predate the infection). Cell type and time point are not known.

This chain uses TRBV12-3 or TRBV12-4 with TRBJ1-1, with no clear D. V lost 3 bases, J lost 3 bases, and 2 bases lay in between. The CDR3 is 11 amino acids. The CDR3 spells CASSLDTEAFF. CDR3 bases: TGTGCCAGCAGTTTGGACACTGAAGCTTTCTTT.

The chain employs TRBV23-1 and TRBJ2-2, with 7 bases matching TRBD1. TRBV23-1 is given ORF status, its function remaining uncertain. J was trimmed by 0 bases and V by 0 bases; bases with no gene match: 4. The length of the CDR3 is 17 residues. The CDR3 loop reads CASSQSDRESNTGELFF. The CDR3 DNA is TGCGCCAGCAGTCAATCAGACAGGGAGTCGAACACCGGGGAGCTGTTTTTT.

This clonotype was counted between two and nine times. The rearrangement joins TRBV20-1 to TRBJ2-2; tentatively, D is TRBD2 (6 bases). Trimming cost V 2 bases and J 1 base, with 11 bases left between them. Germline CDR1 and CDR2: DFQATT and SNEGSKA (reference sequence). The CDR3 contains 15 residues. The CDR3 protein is CSARTSLKNTGELFF. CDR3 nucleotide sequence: TGCAGTGCTAGAACTAGCCTTAAGAACACCGGGGAGCTGTTTTTT.